This passage covers 32 T cell receptor beta chains from one sample sequenced in a study of cytomegalovirus exposure and HLA in healthy donors. Use of 60 Vbeta and 13 Jbeta primers characterized the PCR. Repertoires were generated with immunoSEQ multiplex PCR, while TCRdb's copy carries only in-frame clones and drops some. The profile covers about 150,000 clones, with less than 85% appearing a single time and roughly 6.7% taken by the ten largest. Sequences were obtained from PBMCs. The receptors originated from a man aged 50-59 years in good health and CMV-seropositive.

This sequence joins TRBV9 and TRBJ2-2; TRBD2 aligns across 9 bases. The junction had 10 bases not matched to a gene; V was cut back by 0 bases and J by 4 bases. The germline V gene encodes CDR1 SGDLS and CDR2 YYNGEE. The CDR3 covers 18 residues. This CDR3 is CASSVGIGAGGPTGELFF. The CDR3 DNA is TGTGCCAGCAGCGTAGGGATAGGAGCGGGAGGTCCCACCGGGGAGCTGTTTTTT.

V and J are TRBV28 and TRBJ2-2; 7 nucleotides match TRBD1. This CDR3 is 16 amino acids long. Per germline, CDR1 MDHEN and CDR2 SYDVKM. Losses at the gene ends were 6 bases for V and 0 bases for J; bases not matched to a gene: 7. The CDR3 sequence is CASRPAGTANTGELFF. The CDR3 DNA follows: TGTGCCAGCAGGCCCGCCGGGACAGCGAACACCGGGGAGCTGTTTTTT.

The rearrangement links TRBV18 to TRBJ2-2; D is possibly TRBD1 (6 bases). V was trimmed by 4 bases and J by 3 bases, leaving 21 bases between them. Germline V gene sequence: CDR1 KGHSH, CDR2 LQKENI. This CDR3 spans 18 amino acids. Here the CDR3 DNA reads TGTGCCAGCTCACTCACTCCCCCGCAGGGGTCGGACACCGGGGAGCTGTTTTTT. Translated: CASSLTPPQGSDTGELFF.

This chain links TRBV15 with TRBJ2-4; TRBD1 is a possible D gene (6 bases). V was clipped by 5 bases and J by 8 bases, with 16 bases between them. The CDR3 has 14 residues. In germline, CDR1 is LNHNV, CDR2 YYDKDF (reference sequence). The CDR3 DNA is TGTGCCACCAGCCAGGGGACCGGTTTGGACATTCAGTACTTC. It is translated as CATSQGTGLDIQYF.

J is TRBJ1-6 and V is TRBV30, with a tentative D call TRBD1 (5 bases). V was trimmed by 8 bases and J by 6 bases, leaving 20 bases between them. The CDR3 spans 15 residues. Germline V gene data show CDR1 as GTSNPN and CDR2 as SVGIG (reference sequence). In DNA, the CDR3 is TGTGCCGGCACGTCGGGGTACGGGGGTAATTCACCCCTCCACTTT. This sequence encodes CAGTSGYGGNSPLHF. The whole variable domain, filled in from reference TRBV30 and TRBJ1-6, reads SQTIHQWPATLVQPVGSPLSLECTVEGTSNPNLYWYRQAAGRGLQLLFYSVGIGQISSEVPQNLSASRPQDRQFILSSKKLLLSDSGFYLCAGTSGYGGNSPLHFGNGTRLTVT.

The chain combines TRBV11-3 with TRBJ2-5, with a weak D call TRBD2 (6 bases). Between the trimmed V and J ends, which lost 8 bases and 3 bases, there was a span of 13 bases. This CDR3 region has 13 residues. Germline CDR1 reads SGHNT; CDR2 reads YENEEA. The CDR3 here is CASAQGGEETQYF. CDR3 sequence (DNA): TGTGCCAGCGCTCAGGGCGGGGAAGAGACCCAGTACTTC.

The rearrangement joins TRBV27 to TRBJ2-1; 9 positions agree with TRBD1. CDR1 is MNHEY, CDR2 SMNVEV, per germline (reference sequence). Trimming at V came to 6 bases and at J to 6 bases, leaving 6 bases not matched to a gene. The CDR3 contains 14 residues. The CDR3, as DNA: TGTGCCAGCAGGACGGGGACAGGGCCCAATGAGCAGTTCTTC. Translation gives CASRTGTGPNEQFF.

This clone turned up a few times. The genes are TRBV7-3 and TRBJ2-3, with a tentative D call TRBD2 (7 bases). Germline V gene lookup returns CDR1 SGHTA and CDR2 FQGTGA. This CDR3 has 13 residues. V was clipped by 3 bases and J by 5 bases, with 9 bases between them. The CDR3 DNA follows: TGTGCCAGCAGCTTCGGGGGGCTAGATACGCAGTATTTT. It specifies CASSFGGLDTQYF.

The chain combines TRBV11-3 with TRBJ2-2; perhaps TRBD1 as D (5 bases). Germline CDR1 and CDR2: SGHNT and YENEEA. V was cut by 6 bases and J by 6 bases, with 8 bases left in between. The CDR3 is 12 residues long. The CDR3 nucleotides are TGTGCCAGCAGAGGGGCAGCCGGGGAGCTGTTTTTT. Amino acids: CASRGAAGELFF.

J is TRBJ2-7 and V is TRBV28; 14 nucleotides agree with TRBD2. Germline CDR1 MDHEN, CDR2 SYDVKM. J was trimmed by 7 bases and V by 5 bases; bases with no gene match: 13. The CDR3 extends over 17 amino acids. The CDR3 sequence is CASSTPIGTSGSNEQYF. DNA of the CDR3: TGTGCCAGCAGTACCCCGATCGGGACTAGCGGGAGCAATGAGCAGTACTTC.

The chain uses TRBV5-1 and TRBJ2-5; 12 nucleotides line up with TRBD2. V shed 4 bases and J 5 bases; nucleotides not matched to a gene: 12. The CDR3 is 17 residues long. Germline CDR1 SGHRS, CDR2 YFSETQ. Here the CDR3 DNA reads TGCGCCAGCAGCATTAGGTCTAGCGGGAGGGCCGGGGAGACCCAGTACTTC. It codes for CASSIRSSGRAGETQYF.

This rearrangement joins TRBV27 to TRBJ2-1; D is perhaps TRBD1 (6 bases). V shed 3 bases and J shed 6 bases, with 15 bases lying between them. Germline V gene sequence: CDR1 MNHEY, CDR2 SMNVEV (reference sequence). CDR3 length equals 15 residues. As DNA, the CDR3 is TGTGCCAGCAGTTTCTTGGCAGGGGAGCGCAATGAGCAGTTCTTC. It yields the protein CASSFLAGERNEQFF.

This clone has more than one count but fewer than ten. This chain joins TRBV11-3 and TRBJ1-1; D unresolved. The germline V gene has CDR1 SGHNT and CDR2 YENEEA. The V and J ends lost 4 bases and 4 bases respectively, with 10 bases between them. This CDR3 has 13 amino acids. The CDR3 sequence is CASSWQARTEAFF. In nucleotides, the CDR3 is TGTGCCAGCAGCTGGCAGGCGCGCACTGAAGCTTTCTTT.

The CDR3 region has the DNA TGTGCCAGCAGTACAGCCGGGACTCCTGGGACCTACGAGCAGTACTTC. It specifies CASSTAGTPGTYEQYF. The chain links TRBV28 to TRBJ2-7; D perhaps matches TRBD2 (6 bases). V lost 5 bases and J 2 bases, leaving 19 bases between the germline ends. Per the germline V gene, CDR1 is MDHEN and CDR2 is SYDVKM. This CDR3 has 16 amino acids.

The CDR3: CASSVSGIQETQYF. As DNA, the CDR3 is TGTGCCAGCAGTGTGTCAGGGATACAAGAGACCCAGTACTTC. V usage is TRBV2 and J usage is TRBJ2-5; maybe TRBD1 (5 bases). The germline V gene has CDR1 SNHLY and CDR2 FYNNEI. The CDR3 consists of 14 residues. The ends were cut back, 4 bases at V and 2 bases at J, with 11 bases in the middle. Using reference TRBV2 and TRBJ2-5 for the parts outside the CDR3, the full variable domain is EPEVTQTPSHQVTQMGQEVILRCVPISNHLYFYWYRQILGQKVEFLVSFYNNEISEKSEIFDDQFSVERPDGSNFTLKIRSTKLEDSAMYFCASSVSGIQETQYFGPGTRLLVL.

This clone has just a few counts. This chain links TRBV5-1 with TRBJ2-5; 9 positions agree with TRBD2. The V gene end was trimmed by 2 bases and the J gene end by 5 bases; junction bases not matched to a gene: 7. The length of the CDR3 is 15 residues. CDR1 and CDR2 (germline): SGHRS, YFSETQ. The CDR3 reads CASSFIAGVGETQYF. The CDR3 coding sequence is TGCGCCAGCAGCTTTATAGCGGGAGTTGGGGAGACCCAGTACTTC. Full variable domain (remainder filled in from reference TRBV5-1 and TRBJ2-5): KAGVTQTPRYLIKTRGQQVTLSCSPISGHRSVSWYQQTPGQGLQFLFEYFSETQRNKGNFPGRFSGRQFSNSRSEMNVSTLELGDSALYLCASSFIAGVGETQYFGPGTRLLVL.

The chain employs TRBV7-8 and TRBJ2-1, with TRBD2 matching over 13 bases. Unmatched junction bases numbered 6, after V lost 5 bases and J lost 8 bases. Germline V gene lookup returns CDR1 SGHVS and CDR2 FQNEAQ. The CDR3 is 15 amino acids. CDR3: CASSRLAGGFHEQFF. CDR3 DNA: TGTGCCAGCAGCAGACTAGCGGGAGGATTTCATGAGCAGTTCTTC.

The CDR3 protein is CAISELAGVDEQYF. In DNA form, the CDR3 reads TGTGCCATCAGTGAACTAGCGGGAGTCGACGAGCAGTACTTC. V and J are TRBV10-3 and TRBJ2-7; 11 bases match TRBD2. V trimming: 3 bases; J trimming: 5 bases; junction bases outside the gene matches: 3. CDR1 is ENHRY and CDR2 is SYGVKD in the germline V gene. This CDR3 is 14 amino acids long.

The chain recombines TRBV11-2 with TRBJ2-1; 9 nucleotides line up with TRBD2. This CDR3 region has 15 residues. Trimming took 5 bases from V and 7 from J; bases not matched to a gene: 9. CDR1 and CDR2 (germline): SGHAT, FQNNGV. The CDR3 here is CASSARLAEGNEQFF. CDR3 DNA sequence: TGTGCCAGCAGCGCCAGACTAGCGGAGGGAAATGAGCAGTTCTTC. Full variable domain (outside the CDR3, taken from reference TRBV11-2 and TRBJ2-1): EAGVAQSPRYKIIEKRQSVAFWCNPISGHATLYWYQQILGQGPKLLIQFQNNGVVDDSQLPKDRFSAERLKGVDSTLKIQPAKLEDSAVYLCASSARLAEGNEQFFGPGTRLTVL.

This chain connects TRBV30 to TRBJ2-7, with TRBD1 identical over 9 bases. J was trimmed by 6 bases and V by 1 base; bases with no gene match: 4. The CDR3 is 13 amino acids. CDR1 is GTSNPN and CDR2 is SVGIG in the germline V gene (reference sequence). In DNA form, the CDR3 reads TGTGCCTGGAGTGGGGGACAGGGACTCGAGCAGTACTTC. The encoded protein is CAWSGGQGLEQYF.

For this clone: The junction differs from germline at one of its ends, possibly a read error. The rearrangement uses TRBV7-9 and TRBJ2-7, with a possible D match to TRBD1 (5 bases). Germline loops: CDR1 SEHNR, CDR2 FQNEAQ (reference sequence). The CDR3 is 13 amino acids. The chain's CDR3 is CSSTASTAYEQYF. The CDR3 DNA is TGTTCCAGCACCGCGTCGACAGCCTACGAGCAGTACTTC. Based on the CDR3 plus reference TRBV7-9 and TRBJ2-7, the full variable domain is DTGVSQNPRHKITKRGQNVTFRCDPISEHNRLYWYRQTLGQGPEFLTYFQNEAQLEKSRLLSDRFSAERPKGSFSTLEIQRTEQGDSAMYLCSSTASTAYEQYFGPGTRLTVT.

The rearrangement links TRBV13 to TRBJ1-4; a possible D gene is TRBD1 (5 bases). This CDR3 has 14 amino acids. The germline V gene encodes CDR1 PRHDT and CDR2 FYEKMQ (reference sequence). The ends were cut back, 4 bases at V and 8 bases at J, with 14 bases in the middle. The chain's CDR3 is CASSSDGRGEKLFF. CDR3 coding DNA: TGTGCCAGCAGCTCGGACGGGAGGGGCGAAAAACTGTTTTTT.

For the CDR3, the DNA is TGTGCCAGCAGCTTAGGTTTAGCGGGAGTCCCAGATACGCAGTATTTT. This codes for CASSLGLAGVPDTQYF. The chain has TRBV11-2 and TRBJ2-3, with 9 bases identical to TRBD2. This CDR3 has 16 residues. Germline V gene lookup returns CDR1 SGHAT and CDR2 FQNNGV. V dropped 1 base and J dropped 4; count of bases not matched to a gene: 6.

The rearrangement joins TRBV5-4 to TRBJ2-1, with TRBD1 as a possible D gene (5 bases). Germline V gene lookup returns CDR1 SGHNT and CDR2 YYREEE (reference sequence). The V end was cut by 1 base, the J end by 2 bases, with 10 bases between. The CDR3 totals 15 residues. CDR3 region: CASSLTGVAYNEQFF. The CDR3 DNA is TGTGCCAGCAGCTTGACAGGAGTTGCCTACAATGAGCAGTTCTTC.

V gene TRBV7-6 combines with J gene TRBJ2-5; TRBD2 agrees at 13 bases. CDR3 length: 16 residues. Germline V gives CDR1 SGHVS, CDR2 FNYEAQ. Unmatched junction bases numbered 9, after V lost 5 bases and J lost 6 bases. This CDR3 is CASSPGTSGIRKTQYF. CDR3 DNA: TGTGCCAGCAGCCCGGGGACTAGCGGGATTAGGAAGACCCAGTACTTC.

This chain links TRBV20-1 with TRBJ2-5; D remains ambiguous. CDR1 is DFQATT and CDR2 is SNEGSKA in the germline V gene (reference sequence). V shed 4 bases and J shed 1 base, with 4 bases lying between them. This CDR3 contains 11 residues. In DNA form, the CDR3 reads TGCAGTGCTACCCTCCAAGAGACCCAGTACTTC. Protein: CSATLQETQYF.

This chain links TRBV5-1 with TRBJ2-6, with 12 bases fitting TRBD1. V dropped 2 bases and J dropped 0; count of bases not matched to a gene: 3. The CDR3 contains 18 residues. Germline V gene data show CDR1 as SGHRS and CDR2 as YFSETQ. The CDR3 loop reads CASSFGTGGSSGANVLTF. CDR3 nucleotides: TGCGCCAGCAGCTTCGGGACAGGGGGCTCCTCTGGGGCCAACGTCCTGACTTTC.

This clone came up once. This chain links TRBV14 with TRBJ2-5; 12 positions match TRBD2. V dropped 1 base and J dropped 5; count of bases not matched to a gene: 5. This CDR3 is built from 16 residues. Germline CDR1 and CDR2: SGHDN and FVKESK. CDR3 DNA sequence: TGTGCCAGCAGCCAAGGACTAGCGGGAGAATTGGAGACCCAGTACTTC. Its protein product is CASSQGLAGELETQYF.

This clone was recorded a few times. The chain links TRBV11-2 to TRBJ1-1; no reliable D call. The germline CDR1 and CDR2 sequences are SGHAT and FQNNGV. This CDR3 comprises 14 residues. V was shortened by 2 bases and J by 1 base, with 8 bases between the two germline ends. The CDR3 DNA reads as TGTGCCAGCAGCTTATATGTGTCGAACACTGAAGCTTTCTTT. This gives the protein CASSLYVSNTEAFF.

This sequence joins TRBV9 and TRBJ2-1; perhaps TRBD1 as D (6 bases). This CDR3 region has 16 residues. V lost 0 bases and J lost 4, with 14 bases in between. Germline lookup yields CDR1 SGDLS and CDR2 YYNGEE. CDR3 sequence reads: CASSVAPGDGYNEQFF. Written as DNA, the CDR3 is TGTGCCAGCAGCGTAGCCCCAGGGGATGGGTACAATGAGCAGTTCTTC.

V usage is TRBV18 and J usage is TRBJ2-1; D not certain. The CDR3 totals 14 residues. CDR1 and CDR2 from the germline V gene are KGHSH and LQKENI. V gave up 1 base and J gave up 5 bases, with 9 bases separating them. The CDR3 DNA reads as TGTGCCAGCTCACCACGAACCCAGAACAATGAGCAGTTCTTC. Amino acid sequence: CASSPRTQNNEQFF.

V and J are TRBV5-1 and TRBJ2-7; 7 nucleotides line up with TRBD1. The V segment lost 4 bases and the J segment 2 bases; nucleotides outside the gene matches: 3. The CDR3 has 13 residues. The germline V gene has CDR1 SGHRS and CDR2 YFSETQ. The CDR3 DNA reads as TGCGCCAGCAGCGGGGACAGTACCTACGAGCAGTACTTC. Protein: CASSGDSTYEQYF.